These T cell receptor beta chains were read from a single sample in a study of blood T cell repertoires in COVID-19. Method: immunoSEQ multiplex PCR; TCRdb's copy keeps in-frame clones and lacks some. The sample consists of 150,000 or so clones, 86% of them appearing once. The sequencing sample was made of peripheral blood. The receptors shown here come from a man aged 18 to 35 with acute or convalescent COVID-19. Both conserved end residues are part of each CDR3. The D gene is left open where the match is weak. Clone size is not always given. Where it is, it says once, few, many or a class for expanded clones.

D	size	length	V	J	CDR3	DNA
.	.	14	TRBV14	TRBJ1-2	CASSQGFWDYGYTF	TGTGCCAGCAGTCAGGGGTTTTGGGACTATGGCTACACCTTC
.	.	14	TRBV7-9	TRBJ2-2	CASSLGRNTGELFF	TGTGCCAGCAGCTTAGGGAGAAACACCGGGGAGCTGTTTTTT
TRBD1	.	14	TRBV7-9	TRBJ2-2	CASRSDRETGELFF	TGTGCCAGCAGATCCGACAGGGAAACTGGGGAGCTGTTTTTT
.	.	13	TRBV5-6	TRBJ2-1	CASSPGDDYEQFF	TGTGCCAGCAGCCCCGGTGATGACTATGAGCAGTTCTTC
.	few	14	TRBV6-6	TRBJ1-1	CASSHIRQNTEAFF	TGTGCCAGCAGTCACATTCGACAGAACACTGAAGCTTTCTTT
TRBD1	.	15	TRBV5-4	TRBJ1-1	CASSPRTGEDTEAFF	TGTGCCAGCAGCCCGAGGACAGGGGAGGATACTGAAGCTTTCTTT
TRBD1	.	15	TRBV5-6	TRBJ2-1	CASSFVSGQAIKKFF	TGTGCCAGCAGCTTCGTTTCCGGACAGGCTATTAAAAAGTTCTTC
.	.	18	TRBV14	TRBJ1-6	CASSQDSQAGGPGGTLHF	TGTGCCAGCAGCCAAGATTCACAGGCCGGAGGCCCTGGGGGGACCCTCCACTTT
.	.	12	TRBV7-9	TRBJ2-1	CASSFVSNEQFF	TGTGCCAGCAGCTTTGTGAGCAATGAGCAGTTCTTC
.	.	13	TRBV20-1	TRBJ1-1	CSASRGLNTEAFF	TGCAGTGCTAGTCGGGGTTTGAACACTGAAGCTTTCTTT
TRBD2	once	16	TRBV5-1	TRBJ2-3	CASSSRTSGVTDTQYF	TGCGCCAGCAGCTCCAGGACTAGCGGGGTCACAGATACGCAGTATTTT
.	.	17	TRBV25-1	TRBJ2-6	CASSFSGVSSGANVLTF	TGTGCCAGCAGCTTCTCGGGGGTGTCTTCTGGGGCCAACGTCCTGACTTTC
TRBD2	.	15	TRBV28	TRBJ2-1	CASHRWVGGAGEQFF	TGTGCCAGTCACCGGTGGGTCGGGGGGGCTGGAGAGCAGTTCTTC
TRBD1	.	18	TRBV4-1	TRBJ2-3	CASSLRDRGFSSTDTQYF	TGCGCCAGCAGCCTACGGGACAGGGGGTTTTCAAGCACAGATACGCAGTATTTT
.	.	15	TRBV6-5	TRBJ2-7	CASSYSRTNSYEQYF	TGTGCCAGCAGTTACTCCCGGACAAACTCCTACGAGCAGTACTTC
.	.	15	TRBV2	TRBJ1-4	CASSEGRDTNEKLFF	TGTGCCAGCAGTGAAGGGAGGGATACTAATGAAAAACTGTTTTTT
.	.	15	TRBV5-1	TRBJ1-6	CASSTTGYPNSPLHF	TGCGCCAGCAGCACCACAGGGTATCCTAATTCACCCCTCCACTTT
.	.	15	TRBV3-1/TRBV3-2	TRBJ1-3	CASSQEQGSGNTIYF	TGTGCCAGCAGCCAAGAACAGGGCTCTGGAAACACCATATATTTT
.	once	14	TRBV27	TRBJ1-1	CASSWGGGRTEAFF	TGTGCCAGCAGTTGGGGAGGAGGCCGCACTGAAGCTTTCTTT
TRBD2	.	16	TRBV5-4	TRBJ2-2	CASSSSGLAVPGELFF	TGTGCCAGCAGCAGCTCGGGACTAGCGGTGCCCGGGGAGCTGTTTTTT
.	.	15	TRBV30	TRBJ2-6	CAWSVGGSGANVLTF	TGTGCCTGGAGCGTCGGCGGCTCTGGGGCCAACGTCCTGACTTTC
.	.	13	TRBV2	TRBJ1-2	CASTGSGPYGYTF	TGTGCCAGCACCGGATCAGGGCCGTATGGCTACACCTTC
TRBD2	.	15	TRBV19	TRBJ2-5	CASSLLAGGRETQYF	TGTGCCAGTAGTTTACTAGCGGGGGGGAGAGAGACCCAGTACTTC
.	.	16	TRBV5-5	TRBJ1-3	CASSPGPTGNGNTIYF	TGTGCCAGCAGCCCCGGCCCAACAGGGAACGGAAACACCATATATTTT
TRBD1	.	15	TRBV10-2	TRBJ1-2	CASREGQGANYGYTF	TGCGCCAGCAGAGAGGGACAGGGAGCTAACTATGGCTACACCTTC
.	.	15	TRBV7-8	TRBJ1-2	CASSFTRGTLGGYTF	TGTGCCAGCAGCTTTACTCGGGGAACTTTGGGTGGCTACACCTTC
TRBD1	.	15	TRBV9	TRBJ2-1	CASSVTGALYNEQFF	TGTGCCAGCAGCGTCACAGGGGCCCTATACAATGAGCAGTTCTTC
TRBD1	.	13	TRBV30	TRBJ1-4	CAWSQQGNEKLFF	TGTGCCTGGAGTCAACAGGGGAATGAAAAACTGTTTTTT
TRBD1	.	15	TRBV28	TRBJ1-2	CASSLGGTVKYGYTF	TGTGCCAGCAGTTTAGGGGGGACAGTGAAATATGGCTACACCTTC
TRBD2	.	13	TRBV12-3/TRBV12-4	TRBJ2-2	CASLAGDTGELFF	TGTGCCAGCCTGGCGGGGGACACCGGGGAGCTGTTTTTT
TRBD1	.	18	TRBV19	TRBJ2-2	CASSIQGAILKNTGELFF	TGTGCCAGTAGCATACAGGGGGCGATATTAAAGAACACCGGGGAGCTGTTTTTT
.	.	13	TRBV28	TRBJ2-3	CASSIRVEDTQYF	TGTGCCAGCAGTATCAGGGTCGAAGATACGCAGTATTTT
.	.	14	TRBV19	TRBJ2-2	CASSGDRLEGELFF	TGTGCCAGTAGTGGAGACAGGCTTGAGGGGGAGCTGTTTTTT
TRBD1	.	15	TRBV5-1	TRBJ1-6	CASSAATGNNSPLHF	TGCGCCAGCAGCGCCGCGACAGGGAATAATTCACCCCTCCACTTT
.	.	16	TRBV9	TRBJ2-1	CASSATELGLSFEQFF	TGTGCCAGCAGCGCTACAGAACTAGGGCTAAGCTTTGAGCAGTTCTTC
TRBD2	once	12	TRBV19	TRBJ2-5	CASGRGPGTQYF	TGTGCCAGCGGGAGGGGCCCGGGGACCCAGTACTTC
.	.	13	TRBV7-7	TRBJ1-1	CASSLQENTEAFF	TGTGCCAGCAGCCTACAGGAGAACACTGAAGCTTTCTTT
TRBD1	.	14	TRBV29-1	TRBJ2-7	CSVYGTGGSYEQYF	TGCAGCGTCTACGGGACAGGGGGGTCCTACGAGCAGTACTTC
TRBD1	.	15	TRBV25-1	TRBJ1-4	CASSAGDSSLGRLFF	TGTGCCAGCAGTGCCGGGGACAGTTCCCTGGGTAGACTGTTTTTT
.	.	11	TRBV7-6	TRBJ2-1	CASTNGNEQFF	TGTGCCAGCACCAACGGCAATGAGCAGTTCTTC
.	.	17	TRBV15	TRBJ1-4	CATSTNRGLGTNEKLFF	TGTGCCACCAGCACCAATAGGGGTTTGGGAACTAATGAAAAACTGTTTTTT
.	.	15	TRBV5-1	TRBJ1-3	CASSPGLVSENTIYF	TGCGCCAGCAGTCCAGGGTTGGTATCTGAAAACACCATATATTTT
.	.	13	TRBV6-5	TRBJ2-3	CASGQGGGDTQYF	TGTGCCAGCGGGCAAGGGGGGGGAGATACGCAGTATTTT
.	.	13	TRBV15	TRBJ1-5	CATSLGGNQPQHF	TGTGCCACCAGTCTGGGAGGGAATCAGCCCCAGCATTTT
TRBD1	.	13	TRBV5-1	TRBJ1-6	CASRTGASSPLHF	TGCGCCAGCAGGACAGGGGCGAGTTCACCCCTCCACTTT
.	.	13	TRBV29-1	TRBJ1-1	CSVAWTENTEAFF	TGCAGCGTTGCCTGGACAGAGAACACTGAAGCTTTCTTT
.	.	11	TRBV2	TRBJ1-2	CASSVEGGYTF	TGTGCCAGCAGTGTCGAGGGCGGCTACACCTTC